Following are 19 T cell receptor beta chains from one sample sequenced in a study of blood T cell repertoires in COVID-19. Assay: immunoSEQ multiplex PCR; the TCRdb copy retains only in-frame clones and omits some. This table has about 300,000 clones, about 89% appearing once. The sample consisted of PBMCs or T cells enriched from blood (not recorded which). The receptors here all came from a woman younger than 30 who had recovered from COVID-19.

This sequence joins TRBV12-3 or TRBV12-4 and TRBJ1-1, with D hard to call. Trimming left V 3 bases short and J 6 bases short, with 5 bases between. The CDR3 runs 11 residues. This chain's CDR3 is CASSFSPEAFF. CDR3 DNA: TGTGCCAGCAGTTTCAGTCCTGAAGCTTTCTTT.

This clone was recorded only once. V usage is TRBV7-9 and J usage is TRBJ1-2; TRBD1 matches at 7 bases. The V gene end was trimmed by 4 bases and the J gene end by 2 bases; junction bases not matched to a gene: 1. Germline CDR1 SEHNR, CDR2 FQNEAQ (reference sequence). The CDR3 length is 13 residues. CDR3 sequence reads: CASSSTGNYGYTF. DNA for the CDR3: TGTGCCAGCAGCTCGACAGGGAACTATGGCTACACCTTC.

The genes are TRBV18 and TRBJ1-5, with D possibly matching TRBD1 (5 bases). This CDR3 has 16 residues. V dropped 5 bases and J dropped 5 bases, with 19 bases sitting between them. Germline lookup yields CDR1 KGHSH and CDR2 LQKENI. The CDR3 DNA reads as TGTGCCAGCTCAGAAAGGGGCTTAGGACCCCATCAGCCCCAGCATTTT. It yields the protein CASSERGLGPHQPQHF.

The chain has TRBV6-2 or TRBV6-3 and TRBJ2-5, with 9 bases lining up with TRBD2. The CDR3 has 18 residues. Trimming removed 4 bases from V and 2 bases from J; junction bases left unmatched: 14. The germline CDR1 and CDR2 sequences are MNHEY and SVGEGT. The CDR3 sequence is CASSSLSSGANMQETQYF. The CDR3 region has the DNA TGTGCCAGCAGTTCACTGTCTAGCGGGGCCAATATGCAAGAGACCCAGTACTTC.

This clone has more than one count but fewer than ten. This specimen includes other DNA sequences encoding the same CDR3. J is TRBJ1-5 and V is TRBV27; D is undetermined. Deletions cut 3 bases from V and 7 bases from J, with 10 bases between. This CDR3 comprises 13 residues. CDR1 is MNHEY and CDR2 is SMNVEV in the germline V gene (reference sequence). The CDR3 is CASSFRGGQPQHF. The CDR3 DNA is TGTGCCAGCAGTTTCCGGGGAGGACAGCCCCAGCATTTT.

The chain couples TRBV9 to TRBJ2-3; D possibly corresponds to TRBD2 (6 bases). Germline-derived CDR1 and CDR2 are SGDLS and YYNGEE. The CDR3 contains 13 residues. V was cut by 4 bases and J by 6 bases, with 12 bases left in between. In DNA, the CDR3 is TGTGCCAGCAGCCCCGGGAGCGGGGATACGCAGTATTTT. It encodes CASSPGSGDTQYF.

This chain joins TRBV3-1 (or the pseudogene TRBV3-2) and TRBJ1-6; D remains unclear. Between the trimmed V and J ends, which lost 4 bases and 3 bases, there was a span of 7 bases. Germline V gives CDR1 LGHDT, CDR2 YNNKEL (reference sequence). The CDR3 totals 14 residues. The CDR3 sequence is CASSLTYYNSPLHF. The CDR3 nucleotides read TGTGCCAGCAGCCTAACTTACTATAATTCACCCCTCCACTTT.

For the CDR3, the DNA is TGTGCCATCAGTGCAACAGGGAGCCTTAATGAAAAACTGTTTTTT. It specifies CAISATGSLNEKLFF. The chain links TRBV10-3 to TRBJ1-4; the D gene is possibly TRBD1 (6 bases). V lost 4 bases and J lost 4, with 13 bases in between. Germline values: CDR1 ENHRY, CDR2 SYGVKD. The length of the CDR3 is 15 residues.

This clone occurred a few times. The CDR3 region is CASSQNAIPAVGNTIYF. The CDR3 bases are TGTGCCAGCAGCCAAAACGCTATTCCGGCGGTCGGAAACACCATATATTTT. This chain joins TRBV3-1 (or the pseudogene TRBV3-2) and TRBJ1-3; D is unresolved. CDR3 length equals 17 residues. V lost 2 bases to trimming and J lost 4 bases, with 18 bases between them. CDR1 is LGHDT and CDR2 is YNNKEL in the germline V gene (reference sequence).

The rearrangement links TRBV28 to TRBJ2-3; 12 bases are shared with TRBD2. CDR1 is MDHEN and CDR2 is SYDVKM in the germline V gene. This CDR3 spans 16 amino acids. With V trimmed by 2 bases and J by 2 bases, 2 bases remained unmatched. The chain's CDR3 is CASSLLAGGPTDTQYF. The CDR3 coding sequence is TGTGCCAGCAGTTTACTAGCGGGAGGGCCCACAGATACGCAGTATTTT.

This chain uses TRBV3-1 (or the pseudogene TRBV3-2) with TRBJ1-1, with TRBD1 matching over 8 bases. The ends lost 1 base at V and 9 bases at J; junction bases unmatched: 7. Per germline, CDR1 LGHDT and CDR2 YNNKEL (reference sequence). This CDR3 has 14 residues. CDR3 sequence (DNA): TGTGCCAGCAGCCAAGCTGGCAGGGGGCGCCAAGCTTTCTTT. It translates to CASSQAGRGRQAFF.

This rearrangement joins TRBV27 to TRBJ2-5, with D possibly being TRBD1 (6 bases). The CDR3 is made up of 14 amino acids. V shed 3 bases and J shed 0 bases, with 8 bases lying between them. CDR1 is MNHEY and CDR2 is SMNVEV in the germline V gene (reference sequence). The CDR3 protein is CASSFGTNQETQYF. CDR3 DNA: TGTGCCAGCAGTTTCGGGACAAACCAAGAGACCCAGTACTTC.

The chain recombines TRBV7-8 with TRBJ2-7, with 7 bases matching TRBD1. This CDR3 contains 15 residues. From germline, CDR1 is SGHVS and CDR2 FQNEAQ. The V gene end was trimmed by 5 bases and the J gene end by 0 bases; junction bases not matched to a gene: 7. The CDR3 DNA is TGTGCCAGCAGCAGAGGACAGGACGACTCCTACGAGCAGTACTTC. Its translation is CASSRGQDDSYEQYF. Filled out from reference TRBV7-8 and TRBJ2-7, the complete variable domain reads GAGVSQSPRYKVAKRGQDVALRCDPISGHVSLFWYQQALGQGPEFLTYFQNEAQLDKSGLPSDRFFAERPEGSVSTLKIQRTQQEDSAVYLCASSRGQDDSYEQYFGPGTRLTVT.

The rearrangement joins TRBV29-1 to TRBJ1-2; D is unclear. Between the trimmed V and J ends, which lost 3 bases and 3 bases, there was a span of 8 bases. Germline values: CDR1 SQVTM, CDR2 ANQGSEA. This CDR3 region has 12 residues. CDR3 nucleotides: TGCAGCGTTGAGGTCACGGACTATGGCTACACCTTC. Translation gives CSVEVTDYGYTF.

The rearrangement uses TRBV18 and TRBJ1-1; 8 nucleotides match TRBD1. The germline CDR1 and CDR2 sequences are KGHSH and LQKENI. The CDR3 consists of 15 residues. The V segment lost 0 bases and the J segment 7 bases; nucleotides outside the gene matches: 7. The CDR3 region is CASSPPRDRPFEAFF. The CDR3 DNA reads as TGTGCCAGCTCACCACCGCGGGACAGGCCCTTTGAAGCTTTCTTT.

Remarks on this clone: Other DNA sequences from this sample encode an identical CDR3 as well. The chain uses TRBV27 and TRBJ1-5; D gene ambiguous. The V gene's germline CDR1 is MNHEY and CDR2 SMNVEV (reference sequence). V shed 3 bases and J shed 2 bases, with 5 bases lying between them. CDR3 length equals 13 residues. CDR3 nucleotide sequence: TGTGCCAGCAGTTTCGGGGGCAATCAGCCCCAGCATTTT. Protein product: CASSFGGNQPQHF.

This clone was recorded many times. This chain joins TRBV3-1 (or the pseudogene TRBV3-2) and TRBJ1-1; D is uncertain. Germline V gene data show CDR1 as LGHDT and CDR2 as YNNKEL (reference sequence). V dropped 1 base and J dropped 1 base, with 10 bases sitting between them. There are 15 residues in the CDR3. The CDR3 loop is CASSQGSGGNTEAFF. The DNA of the CDR3 is TGTGCCAGCAGCCAAGGTTCTGGAGGGAACACTGAAGCTTTCTTT.

The gene calls are TRBV3-1 (or the pseudogene TRBV3-2) and TRBJ1-4; D is undetermined. The V and J ends lost 5 bases and 7 bases respectively, with 14 bases between them. The CDR3 sequence is 14 residues long. CDR1 is LGHDT and CDR2 is YNNKEL in the germline V gene (reference sequence). DNA of the CDR3: TGTGCCAGCAGCGCCGGGAGCTTACTTGAAAAACTGTTTTTT. It translates to CASSAGSLLEKLFF.

The CDR3 DNA reads as TGCGCCAGCAGCTTGGGGCAGGACGAGCAGTACTTC. It is translated as CASSLGQDEQYF. The chain uses TRBV5-1 and TRBJ2-7; D gene ambiguous. Looked up from germline, CDR1 is SGHRS and CDR2 is YFSETQ. The CDR3 extends over 12 amino acids. V gave up 0 bases and J gave up 5 bases, with 6 bases separating them. The entire variable domain, with the rest obtained from reference TRBV5-1 and TRBJ2-7, is as follows: KAGVTQTPRYLIKTRGQQVTLSCSPISGHRSVSWYQQTPGQGLQFLFEYFSETQRNKGNFPGRFSGRQFSNSRSEMNVSTLELGDSALYLCASSLGQDEQYFGPGTRLTVT.